The 7 T cell receptor beta chains below come from one sample, sequenced in a study of Tregs in tolerant kidney transplant recipients (dated by TCRdb to about 2019). Libraries were built with the immunoSEQ multiplex PCR assay. Drawn from immuneACCESS, this table holds only the in-frame rearrangements with V and J called that TCRdb kept. Clones are partly lost; checked studies trace under half to an unresolved V gene and leave the rest unexplained. Recorded for this sample are just under 45,000 clones; about 95% of them occurred a single time. The ten biggest clones cover 0.37% of the sample. Antigens of these TCRs are unknown. Sequenced sample: Tregs from blood cultured with allogeneic cells. These receptors all stem from a human donor in good health.

V and J are TRBV27 and TRBJ1-1, with a tentative D call TRBD1 (6 bases). The V gene's germline CDR1 is MNHEY and CDR2 SMNVEV (reference sequence). This CDR3 spans 17 amino acids. V gave up 1 base and J gave up 2 bases, with 17 bases separating them. CDR3 bases: TGTGCCAGCAGTTTATTAAAAGGGGTCGGGACAAACACTGAAGCTTTCTTT. It codes for CASSLLKGVGTNTEAFF.

This clone was detected only once. The rearrangement joins TRBV15 to TRBJ1-4; D might be TRBD1 (5 bases). From germline, CDR1 is LNHNV and CDR2 YYDKDF (reference sequence). The CDR3 spans 16 residues. With 1 base removed from V and 6 bases from J, the gap between germline ends came to 15 bases. CDR3 in DNA: TGTGCCACCAGCAGAGCGGGAGGGGCCGGGTATGAAAAACTGTTTTTT. Its protein is CATSRAGGAGYEKLFF.

The V call is TRBV4-1, the J call TRBJ2-6; 13 bases are a match to TRBD2. J was trimmed by 4 bases and V by 0 bases; bases with no gene match: 12. Germline CDR1 is MGHRA and CDR2 is YSYEKL. The CDR3 has 21 residues. The CDR3 sequence is CASSQDQPMTSGRLGANVLTF. CDR3 bases: TGCGCCAGCAGCCAAGACCAACCCATGACTAGCGGGAGGCTCGGGGCCAACGTCCTGACTTTC.

The V call is TRBV5-1, the J call TRBJ2-2; 7 positions match TRBD2. Germline V gene sequence: CDR1 SGHRS, CDR2 YFSETQ. The CDR3 totals 14 residues. The V gene end was trimmed by 0 bases and the J gene end by 6 bases; junction bases not matched to a gene: 2. CDR3 sequence reads: CASSLVRGAGELFF. CDR3 DNA sequence: TGCGCCAGCAGCTTGGTTCGGGGGGCCGGGGAGCTGTTTTTT.

Concerning this clone itself: Sequence at one end of the junction differs from germline and may be a read error. The sample has other DNA sequences that encode this CDR3 too. The J gene is TRBJ2-7, the V gene TRBV5-1; possibly TRBD1 for D (6 bases). Germline V gene lookup returns CDR1 SGHRS and CDR2 YFSETQ. The CDR3 runs to 14 residues. CDR3 protein: CASSFMDRSYEQYF. The CDR3 nucleotides read TGCGCCAGCAGCTTTATGGACAGATCCTACGAACAGTACTTC.

The J gene is TRBJ1-1, the V gene TRBV20-1; weak D call: TRBD1 (5 bases). The CDR3 has 11 residues. CDR1 and CDR2 (germline): DFQATT, SNEGSKA (reference sequence). The CDR3 here is CSLPGDTEAFF. The CDR3, as DNA: TGCAGCCTCCCGGGGGACACTGAAGCTTTCTTT.

This clone came up once. The V gene is TRBV7-9, the J gene TRBJ2-1, with D hard to call. CDR1 is SEHNR and CDR2 is FQNEAQ in the germline V gene (reference sequence). Trimming removed 0 bases from V and 9 bases from J, with 15 bases in between. The CDR3 runs to 15 residues. CDR3 nucleotide sequence: TGTGCCAGCAGCTTAGCGAAGGTGCTATCCACTGAGCAGTTCTTC. It translates to CASSLAKVLSTEQFF.